One and the same sample provided the 14 T cell receptor beta chains below, sequenced in a study of shared clonotypes between healthy human individuals. Sequenced by immunoSEQ multiplex PCR; TCRdb stores in-frame clones only, minus some. There are 400,000 to 600,000 clones in the sample; about 96% occur only once, and approximately 0.06% lies in the top ten. The material sequenced was naive CD4+ T cells sorted from blood. Specified subset: CD45RA+ positively selected. Source of these receptors: a woman aged 25 to 39 in good health.

This clone was counted once. The rearrangement joins TRBV11-3 to TRBJ1-1; D is uncertain. The CDR3 has 14 residues. CDR1 is SGHNT, CDR2 YENEEA, per germline. The ends were cut back, 4 bases at V and 5 bases at J, with 14 bases in the middle. The CDR3 sequence is CASSSDRTGTEAFF. In DNA form, the CDR3 reads TGTGCCAGCAGCTCCGACCGGACGGGGACTGAAGCTTTCTTT.

The rearrangement joins TRBV18 to TRBJ1-2; D uncertain. CDR3 length: 17 residues. CDR1 is KGHSH and CDR2 is LQKENI in the germline V gene. Trimming took off 2 bases at V and 0 bases at J, with 16 bases between the two ends. The CDR3 DNA follows: TGTGCCAGCTCACCAAACGAGGCAAAGGGATCTAACTATGGCTACACCTTC. This gives the protein CASSPNEAKGSNYGYTF.

The chain links TRBV14 to TRBJ2-2; D is undetermined. CDR1 and CDR2 (germline): SGHDN, FVKESK. Trimming pared 0 bases from V and 5 bases from J, leaving 10 bases between. The CDR3 has 15 residues. The CDR3 spells CASSQDSQITGELFF. Here the CDR3 DNA reads TGTGCCAGCAGCCAAGACAGTCAGATAACCGGGGAGCTGTTTTTT. The full variable domain, completed using reference TRBV14 and TRBJ2-2, is EAGVTQFPSHSVIEKGQTVTLRCDPISGHDNLYWYRRVMGKEIKFLLHFVKESKQDESGMPNNRFLAERTGGTYSTLKVQPAELEDSGVYFCASSQDSQITGELFFGEGSRLTVL.

The chain uses TRBV13 and TRBJ2-4, with D possibly TRBD2 on 5 matching bases. The CDR3 loop spans 12 amino acids. Trimming cost V 5 bases and J 11 bases, with 13 bases left between them. The germline CDR1 and CDR2 sequences are PRHDT and FYEKMQ (reference sequence). CDR3 in amino acids: CASSISAGVQYF. CDR3 sequence (DNA): TGTGCCAGCAGCATCTCAGCCGGGGTTCAGTACTTC.

This clone was seen a single time. The genes are TRBV28 and TRBJ2-7; 8 nucleotides align to TRBD2. Losses at the gene ends were 5 bases for V and 2 bases for J; bases not matched to a gene: 5. The germline V gene encodes CDR1 MDHEN and CDR2 SYDVKM. The CDR3 loop spans 14 amino acids. For the CDR3, the DNA is TGTGCCAGCAGTCGAGCGGGGGAACCCTACGAGCAGTACTTC. It specifies CASSRAGEPYEQYF.

J is TRBJ2-1 and V is TRBV18; no firm D call. Trimming took 6 bases from V and 8 from J, leaving 20 bases between them. This CDR3 region has 15 residues. CDR1 and CDR2 from the germline V gene are KGHSH and LQKENI. Written as DNA, the CDR3 is TGTGCCAGCTCCCGGGCGGAAACCCAAATAGATGAGCAGTTCTTC. This sequence encodes CASSRAETQIDEQFF.

The chain uses TRBV19 and TRBJ2-7; 8 nucleotides line up with TRBD1. The length of the CDR3 is 14 residues. From germline, CDR1 is LNHDA and CDR2 SQIVND (reference sequence). Trimming removed 6 bases from V and 0 bases from J; junction bases left unmatched: 4. The DNA for the CDR3 is TGTGCCAGTAGCGACAGGGGTAACTCCTACGAGCAGTACTTC. Amino acids: CASSDRGNSYEQYF.

The gene calls are TRBV29-1 and TRBJ2-7; the match to TRBD1 covers 9 bases. Looked up from germline, CDR1 is SQVTM and CDR2 is ANQGSEA. The V gene end was trimmed by 2 bases and the J gene end by 5 bases; junction bases not matched to a gene: 7. CDR3 length: 14 amino acids. The CDR3 nucleotides read TGCAGCGTTGAAACCCAACAGGGGGCGAACGAGCAGTACTTC. Protein sequence: CSVETQQGANEQYF.

V usage is TRBV28 and J usage is TRBJ2-5; D is possibly TRBD1 or TRBD2 (5 bases each). The J call is doubtful: the DNA matches TRBJ2-7 better. The CDR3 spans 15 residues. CDR1 and CDR2 (germline): MDHEN, SYDVKM. The DNA for the CDR3 is TGTGCCAGCAGTCCCGGGTCCCCCGGGGCTTACGAGCAGTACTTC. Its translation: CASSPGSPGAYEQYF.

This chain uses TRBV15 with TRBJ2-7, with TRBD2 as a possible D gene (6 bases). V was shortened by 1 base and J by 4 bases, with 20 bases between the two germline ends. Looked up from germline, CDR1 is LNHNV and CDR2 is YYDKDF (reference sequence). The CDR3 totals 17 residues. In DNA form, the CDR3 reads TGTGCCACCAGCAGAGCCAGCCTCCGGGGGTCAATTTACGAGCAGTACTTC. Protein sequence: CATSRASLRGSIYEQYF.

V is TRBV30 and J is TRBJ1-2, with D hard to call. This CDR3 has 13 amino acids. Germline assignment: CDR1 GTSNPN and CDR2 SVGIG (reference sequence). Between the trimmed V and J ends, which lost 0 bases and 0 bases, there was a span of 5 bases. The DNA for the CDR3 is TGTGCCTGGAGTGTACAAGCTAACTATGGCTACACCTTC. This codes for CAWSVQANYGYTF.

The chain carries TRBV6-1 and TRBJ2-7; D is unclear. Trimming took 2 bases from V and 0 from J, leaving 14 bases between them. This CDR3 spans 16 amino acids. Germline-derived CDR1 and CDR2 are MNHNS and SASEGT. The CDR3 loop reads CASSESLGPSSYEQYF. CDR3 DNA sequence: TGTGCCAGCAGTGAATCCCTTGGGCCGAGCTCCTACGAGCAGTACTTC.

The chain has TRBV11-2 and TRBJ2-7, with 11 bases identical to TRBD2. This CDR3 contains 15 residues. The V gene's germline CDR1 is SGHAT and CDR2 FQNNGV. Unmatched junction bases numbered 4, after V lost 0 bases and J lost 6 bases. The CDR3 region is CASSLDLGLAGEQYF. In nucleotides, the CDR3 is TGTGCCAGCAGCTTAGATCTAGGACTAGCGGGCGAGCAGTACTTC.

The chain carries TRBV2 and TRBJ2-7; no firm D call. Germline CDR1 reads SNHLY; CDR2 reads FYNNEI. Trimming removed 3 bases at V and 5 bases at J, with 14 bases between. The length of the CDR3 is 14 residues. The DNA of the CDR3 is TGTGCCAGCAGTGAGTCATATTTTATGGACGAGCAGTACTTC. Encoded protein: CASSESYFMDEQYF.